The 20 T cell receptor beta chains below come from one sample, sequenced in a study of blood T cell repertoires in COVID-19. Sequencing was performed with immunoSEQ multiplex PCR; in TCRdb, only in-frame clones are kept and a portion is missing. The sample contains about 62,000 clones, 76% of which appear only once. Sequenced material: peripheral blood. All receptors derive from a woman aged 45-65 years with active or convalescent COVID-19.

The J gene is TRBJ2-3, the V gene TRBV5-4; 9 bases match TRBD1. In germline, CDR1 is SGHNT, CDR2 YYREEE (reference sequence). The CDR3 length is 14 residues. Trimming at V came to 4 bases and at J to 10 bases, leaving 10 bases not matched to a gene. The CDR3 here is CASSAPSRTGAQYF. The CDR3 DNA follows: TGTGCCAGCAGCGCACCCTCCAGGACAGGGGCGCAGTATTTT.

Points on this clone: The same CDR3 also results from other DNA sequences found in this sample. CDR3 region: CASSLGAGHEQYF. The CDR3 coding sequence is TGTGCCAGCAGTTTAGGCGCAGGGCACGAGCAGTACTTC. The chain carries TRBV12-3 or TRBV12-4 and TRBJ2-7; D might be TRBD1 (5 bases). The CDR3 is 13 amino acids. V lost 1 base and J 5 bases, leaving 9 bases between the germline ends.

The chain recombines TRBV7-2 with TRBJ1-2, with 7 positions matching TRBD1. J lost 6 bases, V lost 1 base, and 11 bases had no gene match. The CDR3 length is 16 residues. CDR1 and CDR2 from the germline V gene are SGHTA and FQGNSA. The CDR3 coding sequence is TGTGCCAGCAGCTTAGGGGGACAGCGAAGTCAAAATGGCTACACCTTC. Protein: CASSLGGQRSQNGYTF.

The gene calls are TRBV7-8 and TRBJ1-2; 7 bases map to TRBD1. J lost 2 bases, V lost 5 bases, and 11 bases had no gene match. Germline CDR1 reads SGHVS; CDR2 reads FQNEAQ. The CDR3 is 16 amino acids. The CDR3 sequence is CASSLNPDRPNYGYTF. The CDR3 coding sequence is TGTGCCAGCAGCCTAAACCCGGACAGGCCCAACTATGGCTACACCTTC.

The rearrangement links TRBV18 to TRBJ1-2; D is unclear. Germline V gene lookup returns CDR1 KGHSH and CDR2 LQKENI. V was trimmed by 2 bases and J by 4 bases, leaving 14 bases between them. There are 15 residues in the CDR3. The CDR3 protein is CASSPGPGSSYGYTF. The DNA of the CDR3 is TGTGCCAGCTCACCAGGACCGGGGAGTTCCTATGGCTACACCTTC.

This clone was observed a handful of times. V is TRBV20-1 and J is TRBJ1-4; D is unclear. Trimming took 5 bases from V and 8 from J, leaving 9 bases between them. This CDR3 spans 11 amino acids. Germline values: CDR1 DFQATT, CDR2 SNEGSKA (reference sequence). CDR3 sequence: CSALLREKLFF. The CDR3 DNA reads as TGCAGTGCTTTACTAAGAGAAAAACTGTTTTTT.

The chain carries TRBV18 and TRBJ2-7, with D perhaps TRBD1 (6 bases). Germline CDR1 KGHSH, CDR2 LQKENI. There are 15 residues in the CDR3. Trimming cost V 4 bases and J 4 bases, with 17 bases left between them. Here the CDR3 reads CASSLKQGEGYEQYF. DNA for the CDR3: TGTGCCAGCTCACTTAAACAGGGCGAGGGATACGAGCAGTACTTC.

The V call is TRBV3-1 (or the pseudogene TRBV3-2), the J call TRBJ2-7, with D unclear. This CDR3 is 13 amino acids long. In germline, CDR1 is LGHDT, CDR2 YNNKEL (reference sequence). With 5 bases removed from V and 3 bases from J, the gap between germline ends came to 11 bases. The CDR3 loop is CASSFRVLYEQYF. In DNA, the CDR3 is TGTGCCAGCAGCTTCCGGGTCCTCTACGAGCAGTACTTC.

This clone has only a few counts. The rearrangement links TRBV4-3 to TRBJ1-2; 7 nucleotides agree with TRBD1. The CDR3 has 16 amino acids. Germline V gene data show CDR1 as LGHNA and CDR2 as YSLEER. V lost 1 base, J lost 4 bases, and 9 bases stayed unmatched. CDR3 sequence: CASSQGPGQRTYGYTF. The CDR3 DNA reads TGCGCCAGCAGCCAAGGTCCGGGACAGCGGACCTATGGCTACACCTTC.

The chain joins TRBV12-3 or TRBV12-4 to TRBJ1-1; the match to TRBD1 covers 7 bases. After removal of 2 bases from V and 5 bases from J, the junction contained 2 bases not matched to a gene. CDR3 length: 13 amino acids. CDR3 sequence: CASSLTGETEAFF. Here the CDR3 DNA reads TGTGCCAGCAGTTTAACAGGGGAAACTGAAGCTTTCTTT.

In this sample, this clone turned up a few times. The rearrangement uses TRBV30 and TRBJ2-3, with 10 bases aligning to TRBD2. CDR3 length equals 16 residues. V lost 3 bases and J lost 5; bases outside the gene matches: 11. Germline V CDR1 and CDR2: GTSNPN, SVGIG (reference sequence). Here the CDR3 DNA reads TGTGCCTGGAGAGGGGTAGCGGGAGGATATATAGATACGCAGTATTTT. The encoded protein is CAWRGVAGGYIDTQYF.

The rearrangement links TRBV24-1 to TRBJ1-4, with D possibly TRBD1 on 5 matching bases. V lost 2 bases, J lost 6 bases, and 12 bases lay in between. Germline V gene sequence: CDR1 KGHDR, CDR2 SFDVKD. CDR3 length: 15 amino acids. The CDR3 coding sequence is TGTGCCACCAGTGATTCGAAACCGGGGGATGAAAAACTGTTTTTT. Its translation: CATSDSKPGDEKLFF.

The rearrangement joins TRBV19 to TRBJ1-6; perhaps TRBD1 as D (6 bases). CDR1 is LNHDA, CDR2 SQIVND, per germline (reference sequence). The V end lost 7 bases, the J end lost 8 bases, and 15 bases lay between the germline ends. The CDR3 is 14 amino acids. The CDR3 bases are TGTGCCAGTAAAGTTCTTTCAGGGGATTCACCCCTCCACTTT. Protein sequence: CASKVLSGDSPLHF. Looking up the rest from reference TRBV19 and TRBJ1-6 gives the full variable domain: DGGITQSPKYLFRKEGQNVTLSCEQNLNHDAMYWYRQDPGQGLRLIYYSQIVNDFQKGDIAEGYSVSREKKESFPLTVTSAQKNPTAFYLCASKVLSGDSPLHFGNGTRLTVT.

The V gene is TRBV9, the J gene TRBJ2-7; possible D gene TRBD2, 6 bases. Germline lookup yields CDR1 SGDLS and CDR2 YYNGEE. The CDR3 is 15 residues long. V was cut by 2 bases and J by 3 bases, with 15 bases left in between. CDR3 in DNA: TGTGCCAGCAGCGTTTATCCGGGAGTAGGCTACGAGCAGTACTTC. This codes for CASSVYPGVGYEQYF.

Worth noting for this clone: At one boundary the junction diverges from the germline segment, which might be a read error. V and J are TRBV18 and TRBJ2-5, with D possibly TRBD1 on 6 matching bases. Germline CDR1 and CDR2: KGHSH and LQKENI. The CDR3 contains 13 residues. The CDR3 here is CASSPEQGHHLNF. The CDR3 coding sequence is TGTGCCAGCTCACCAGAACAGGGCCACCATCTTAACTTC.

The V call is TRBV12-3 or TRBV12-4, the J call TRBJ1-2, with a weak D call TRBD1 (6 bases). Trimming took 8 bases from V and 6 from J, leaving 16 bases between them. This CDR3 has 13 amino acids. The CDR3 loop is CASAPSTGNGYTF. The CDR3 DNA sequence: TGTGCCAGCGCGCCCTCCACAGGGAATGGCTACACCTTC.

The count of this clone is one. The V gene is TRBV3-1 (or the pseudogene TRBV3-2), the J gene TRBJ2-1; possibly TRBD2 for D (5 bases). Germline V lookup: CDR1 LGHDT, CDR2 YNNKEL (reference sequence). The CDR3 runs to 13 residues. V was clipped by 1 base and J by 12 bases, with 13 bases between them. CDR3 sequence reads: CASSQVLASGQFF. The CDR3 coding sequence is TGTGCCAGCAGCCAAGTTTTAGCGAGTGGGCAGTTCTTC.

This chain connects TRBV6-2 or TRBV6-3 to TRBJ1-5, with 10 bases lining up with TRBD1. The CDR3 consists of 16 residues. The germline V gene has CDR1 MNHEY and CDR2 SVGEGT. V lost 4 bases to trimming and J lost 3 bases; unmatched junction nucleotides: 6. CDR3 residues: CASSFMDRGYNQPQHF. CDR3 DNA: TGTGCCAGCAGTTTTATGGACAGGGGGTACAATCAGCCCCAGCATTTT.

The rearrangement joins TRBV5-1 to TRBJ1-5; D ambiguous. Trimming shortened V by 0 bases and J by 1 base, and 8 bases separated the two germline ends. Germline CDR1 is SGHRS and CDR2 is YFSETQ. This CDR3 has 15 residues. CDR3 DNA sequence: TGCGCCAGCAGCTTGGTGGGAGGGAGCAATCAGCCCCAGCATTTT. This gives the protein CASSLVGGSNQPQHF.

This clone was recorded a few times. The CDR3 DNA is TGTGCCAGCAGCGTAGCGGGGGGCGTCGGGTCACCCCTCCACTTT. It codes for CASSVAGGVGSPLHF. This rearrangement joins TRBV9 to TRBJ1-6, with D tentatively TRBD1 (6 bases). This CDR3 region has 15 residues. Looked up from germline, CDR1 is SGDLS and CDR2 is YYNGEE. Trimming removed 0 bases from V and 10 bases from J, with 14 bases in between. The full variable domain, rest sourced from reference TRBV9 and TRBJ1-6, is DSGVTQTPKHLITATGQRVTLRCSPRSGDLSVYWYQQSLDQGLQFLIQYYNGEERAKGNILERFSAQQFPDLHSELNLSSLELGDSALYFCASSVAGGVGSPLHFGNGTRLTVT.